The T cell receptor (beta chain) under discussion was sequenced for a study of CD8+CD57+ T cells in acquired aplastic anemia. At the level of the study: Healthy-donor CD4+ cells averaged approximately 11 million reads.

This clonotype came up a few times. What it recognizes is unknown. Genomic DNA constituted the template upon which TCR beta VDJ and CDR3 profiling was performed. MiXCR, applied by TCRdb to the reads, yields one record per CDR3 protein. The sample carries 150,000 to 200,000 distinct CDR3 sequences, about half recorded once. Study observations and caveats: CD8+ Simpson's diversity did not differ significantly between patients and controls.

This CDR3 has 15 residues. V lost 0 bases to trimming and J lost 5 bases, with 13 bases between them. Germline V CDR1 and CDR2: GTSNPN, SVGIG (reference sequence). The sequenced material came from sorted CD4+, CD8+, or CD8+CD57+ T cells (not recorded which) from PBMCs. The chain carries TRBV30 and TRBJ2-2; D gene uncertain. The receptor was derived from a human donor in good health. DNA of the CDR3: TGTGCCTGGAGTGTATACGTGGGTAGAACCGGGGAGCTGTTTTTT. This codes for CAWSVYVGRTGELFF.